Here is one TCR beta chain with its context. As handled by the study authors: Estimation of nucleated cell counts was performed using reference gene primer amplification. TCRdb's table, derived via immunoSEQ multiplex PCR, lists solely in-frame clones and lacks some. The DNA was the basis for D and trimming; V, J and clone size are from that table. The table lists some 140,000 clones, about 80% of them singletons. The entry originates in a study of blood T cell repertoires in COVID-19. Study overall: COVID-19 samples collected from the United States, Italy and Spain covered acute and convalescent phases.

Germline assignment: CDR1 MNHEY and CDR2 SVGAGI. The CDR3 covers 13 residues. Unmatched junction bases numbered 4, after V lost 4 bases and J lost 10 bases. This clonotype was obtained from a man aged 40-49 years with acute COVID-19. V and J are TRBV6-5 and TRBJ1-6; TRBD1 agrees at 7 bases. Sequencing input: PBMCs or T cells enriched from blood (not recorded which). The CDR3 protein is CASSSDRDSPLHF. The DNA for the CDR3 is TGTGCCAGCAGTTCTGACAGGGACTCACCCCTCCACTTT.